This T cell receptor (beta chain) was sequenced for a study of cytomegalovirus exposure and HLA in healthy donors. At the level of the study: Findings of an earlier analysis included around 100 million unique TCR beta sequences from some 190 million T cells.

After removal of 4 bases from V and 3 bases from J, the junction contained 5 bases not matched to a gene. CDR3 size: 14 residues. Germline CDR1 and CDR2: GTSNPN and SVGIG (reference sequence). This PCR relied on a set of 60 Vbeta primers and 13 Jbeta primers. The assay was immunoSEQ multiplex PCR, and TCRdb's table has in-frame clones only and misses some. The data hold roughly 130,000 clones, with nearly 85% observed a single time. As for the donors, each was a healthy bone marrow donor. The sequencing input was PBMCs. This clonotype was sampled from a boy younger than 18 in good health and CMV-seronegative. V and J are TRBV30 and TRBJ2-3; 9 bases are shared with TRBD2. CDR3 sequence (DNA): TGTGCCTGGACCCCTAGCGGGAAGACAGATACGCAGTATTTT. It is translated as CAWTPSGKTDTQYF.